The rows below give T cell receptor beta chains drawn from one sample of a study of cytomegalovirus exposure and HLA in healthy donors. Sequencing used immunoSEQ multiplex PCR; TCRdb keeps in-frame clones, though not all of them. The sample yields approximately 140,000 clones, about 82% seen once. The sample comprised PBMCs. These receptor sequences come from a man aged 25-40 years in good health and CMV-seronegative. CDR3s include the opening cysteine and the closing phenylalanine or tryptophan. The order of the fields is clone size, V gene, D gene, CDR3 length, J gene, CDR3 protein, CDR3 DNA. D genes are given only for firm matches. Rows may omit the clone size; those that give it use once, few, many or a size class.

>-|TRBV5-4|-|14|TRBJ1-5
CASSLPGSNQPQHF
TGTGCCAGCAGCTTGCCGGGGAGCAATCAGCCCCAGCATTTT
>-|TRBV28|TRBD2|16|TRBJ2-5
CASRGTSGDLGETQYF
TGTGCCAGCAGGGGGACTAGCGGGGACCTCGGGGAGACCCAGTACTTC
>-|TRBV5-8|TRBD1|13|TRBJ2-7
CASSWGQGFEQYF
TGTGCCAGCAGCTGGGGACAGGGCTTCGAGCAGTACTTC
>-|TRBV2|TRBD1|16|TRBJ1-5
CASSARQGVRNQPQHF
TGTGCCAGCAGCGCAAGACAGGGAGTGCGAAATCAGCCCCAGCATTTT
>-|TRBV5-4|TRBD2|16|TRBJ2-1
CASSRTSGVSYNEQFF
TGTGCCAGCAGCAGGACTAGCGGGGTCTCCTACAATGAGCAGTTCTTC
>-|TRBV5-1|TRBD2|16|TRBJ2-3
CASSSLAGANTDTQYF
TGCGCCAGCAGCTCGCTAGCGGGGGCCAACACAGATACGCAGTATTTT
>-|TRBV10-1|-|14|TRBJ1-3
CASSKGFPGNTIYF
TGCGCCAGCAGTAAGGGGTTCCCTGGAAACACCATATATTTT
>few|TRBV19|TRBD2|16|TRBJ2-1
CASRVSWEGFRNEQFF
TGTGCCAGTAGGGTCTCGTGGGAGGGATTCCGCAATGAGCAGTTCTTC
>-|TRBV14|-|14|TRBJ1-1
CASSPSSSYTEAFF
TGTGCCAGCAGCCCCTCTAGCAGCTACACTGAAGCTTTCTTT
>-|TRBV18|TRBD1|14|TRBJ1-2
CASSPGQGDYGYTF
TGTGCCAGCTCACCGGGACAGGGGGACTATGGCTACACCTTC
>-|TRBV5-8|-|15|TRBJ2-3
CASSLGGGNANTQYF
TGTGCCAGCAGCTTGGGGGGCGGGAACGCTAATACGCAGTATTTT
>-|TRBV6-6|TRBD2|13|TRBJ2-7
CASLLAGTYEQYF
TGTGCCAGCTTACTAGCGGGGACCTACGAGCAGTACTTC
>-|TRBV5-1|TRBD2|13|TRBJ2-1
CASRTSGHGEQFF
TGCGCCAGCCGGACTAGCGGACACGGTGAGCAGTTCTTC
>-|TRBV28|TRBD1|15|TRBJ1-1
CASRYWDRGNTEAFF
TGTGCCAGCAGATATTGGGACAGGGGGAACACTGAAGCTTTCTTT
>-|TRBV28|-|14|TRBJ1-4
CASSRDSENEKLFF
TGTGCCAGCAGTCGGGACTCTGAAAATGAAAAACTGTTTTTT
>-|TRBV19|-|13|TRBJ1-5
CASLGERNQPQHF
TGTGCCAGTCTGGGTGAGCGTAATCAGCCCCAGCATTTT
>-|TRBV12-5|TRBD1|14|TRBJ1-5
CASGFGQGRQPQHF
TGTGCTAGTGGTTTCGGACAGGGCCGACAGCCCCAGCATTTT
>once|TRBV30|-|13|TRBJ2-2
CAWKRVRTGELFF
TGTGCCTGGAAACGGGTTCGGACCGGGGAGCTGTTTTTT
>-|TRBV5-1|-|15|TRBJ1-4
CASSLVGKSNEKLFF
TGCGCCAGCAGCTTGGTCGGGAAATCTAATGAAAAACTGTTTTTT
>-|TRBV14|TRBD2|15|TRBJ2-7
CASSQGQLAGYEQYF
TGTGCCAGCAGCCAAGGTCAACTAGCGGGCTACGAGCAGTACTTC
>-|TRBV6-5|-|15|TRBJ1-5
CASRRAFQYDQPQHF
TGTGCCAGCAGACGTGCATTCCAGTATGATCAGCCCCAGCATTTT
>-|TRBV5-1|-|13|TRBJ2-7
CASSLAGNYEQYF
TGCGCCAGCAGCTTAGCAGGGAACTACGAGCAGTACTTC
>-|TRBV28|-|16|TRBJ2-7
CASSPSTLGAPYEQYF
TGTGCCAGCAGTCCCAGTACCCTGGGAGCTCCCTACGAGCAGTACTTC
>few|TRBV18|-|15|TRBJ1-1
CASSREAGRRTEAFF
TGTGCCAGCTCCCGAGAGGCAGGGCGTCGGACTGAAGCTTTCTTT
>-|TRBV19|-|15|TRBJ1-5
CASSMDSYLNQPQHF
TGTGCCAGTAGTATGGACAGCTACCTCAATCAGCCCCAGCATTTT
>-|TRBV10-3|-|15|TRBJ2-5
CAISERGAGRETQYF
TGTGCCATCAGTGAACGGGGGGCAGGGCGGGAGACCCAGTACTTC
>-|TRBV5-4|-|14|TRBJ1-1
CASSHSFLNTEAFF
TGTGCCAGCAGTCACAGCTTTCTGAACACTGAAGCTTTCTTT
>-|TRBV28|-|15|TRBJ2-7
CASSLATLGGYEQYF
TGTGCCAGCAGTTTGGCCACGCTCGGGGGCTACGAGCAGTACTTC
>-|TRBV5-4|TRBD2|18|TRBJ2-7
CASTLKGLAGASGNEQYF
TGTGCCAGCACCCTGAAGGGGCTAGCGGGAGCCTCAGGGAACGAGCAGTACTTC
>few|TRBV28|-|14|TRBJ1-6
CASSLNRANSPLHF
TGTGCCAGCAGTTTAAACAGGGCTAATTCACCCCTCCACTTT
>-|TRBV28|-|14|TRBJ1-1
CASSLSQGSTEAFF
TGTGCCAGCAGTTTATCGCAGGGGAGCACTGAAGCTTTCTTT
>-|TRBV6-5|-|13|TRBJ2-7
CASSTGLPYEQYF
TGTGCCAGCAGTACGGGACTGCCCTACGAGCAGTACTTC
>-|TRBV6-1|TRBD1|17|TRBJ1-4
CASSGQGTGTTNEKLFF
TGTGCCAGCAGTGGACAGGGGACGGGGACAACTAATGAAAAACTGTTTTTT
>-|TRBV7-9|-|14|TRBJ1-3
CASSLEYSGNTIYF
TGTGCCAGCAGCCTTGAGTACTCTGGAAACACCATATATTTT
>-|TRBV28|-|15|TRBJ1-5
CASSLALYSNQPQHF
TGTGCCAGCAGTTTAGCTCTCTATAGCAATCAGCCCCAGCATTTT
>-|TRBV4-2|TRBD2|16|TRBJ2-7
CASSQDFTSGGYEQYF
TGTGCCAGCAGCCAAGATTTTACTAGCGGGGGATACGAGCAGTACTTC
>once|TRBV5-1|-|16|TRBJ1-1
CASSLKFQGGGTEAFF
TGCGCCAGCAGCTTGAAGTTTCAGGGAGGGGGTACTGAAGCTTTCTTT
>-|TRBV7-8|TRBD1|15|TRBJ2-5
CASSSPEGAGETQYF
TGTGCCAGCAGCTCCCCCGAGGGGGCCGGAGAGACCCAGTACTTC
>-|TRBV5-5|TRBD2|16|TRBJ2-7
CASQKAGAGGGYEQYF
TGTGCCAGCCAAAAGGCCGGGGCGGGAGGGGGCTACGAGCAGTACTTC
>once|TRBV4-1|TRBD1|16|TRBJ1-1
CASSQVGRRTGHEAFF
TGCGCCAGCAGCCAAGTGGGCCGAAGGACAGGCCACGAAGCTTTCTTT
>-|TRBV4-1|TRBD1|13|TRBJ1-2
CASSQETGYGYPF
TGCGCCAGCAGCCAGGAGACAGGGTATGGCTACCCCTTC